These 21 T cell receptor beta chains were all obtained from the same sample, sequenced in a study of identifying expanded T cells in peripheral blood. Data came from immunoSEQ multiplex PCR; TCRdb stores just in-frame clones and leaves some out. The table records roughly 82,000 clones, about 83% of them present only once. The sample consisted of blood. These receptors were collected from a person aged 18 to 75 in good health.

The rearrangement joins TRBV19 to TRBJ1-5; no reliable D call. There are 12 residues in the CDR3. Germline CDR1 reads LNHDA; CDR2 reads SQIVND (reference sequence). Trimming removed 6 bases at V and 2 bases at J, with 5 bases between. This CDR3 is CASRNGNQPQHF. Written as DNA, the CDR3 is TGTGCCAGTAGGAATGGCAATCAGCCCCAGCATTTT. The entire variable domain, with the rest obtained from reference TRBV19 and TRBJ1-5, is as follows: DGGITQSPKYLFRKEGQNVTLSCEQNLNHDAMYWYRQDPGQGLRLIYYSQIVNDFQKGDIAEGYSVSREKKESFPLTVTSAQKNPTAFYLCASRNGNQPQHFGDGTRLSIL.

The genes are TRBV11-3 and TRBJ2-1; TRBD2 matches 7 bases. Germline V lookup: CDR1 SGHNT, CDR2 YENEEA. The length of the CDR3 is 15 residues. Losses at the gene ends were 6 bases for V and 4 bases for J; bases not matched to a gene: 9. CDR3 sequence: CASSRAGITYNEQFF. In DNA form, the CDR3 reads TGTGCCAGCAGTAGAGCGGGAATCACTTACAATGAGCAGTTCTTC.

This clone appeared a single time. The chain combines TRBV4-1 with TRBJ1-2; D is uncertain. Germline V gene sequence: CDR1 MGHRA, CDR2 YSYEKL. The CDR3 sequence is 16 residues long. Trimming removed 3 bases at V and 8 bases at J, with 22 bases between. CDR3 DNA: TGCGCCAGCAGCCATCCAGGAAGTCGGAGCGGACGAGGCTACACCTTC. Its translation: CASSHPGSRSGRGYTF.

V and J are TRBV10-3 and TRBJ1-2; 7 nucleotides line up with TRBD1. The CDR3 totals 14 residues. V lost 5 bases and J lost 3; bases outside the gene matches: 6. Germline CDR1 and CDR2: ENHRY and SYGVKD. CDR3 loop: CAISLTGSDYGYTF. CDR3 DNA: TGTGCCATCAGTCTGACAGGGTCTGACTATGGCTACACCTTC.

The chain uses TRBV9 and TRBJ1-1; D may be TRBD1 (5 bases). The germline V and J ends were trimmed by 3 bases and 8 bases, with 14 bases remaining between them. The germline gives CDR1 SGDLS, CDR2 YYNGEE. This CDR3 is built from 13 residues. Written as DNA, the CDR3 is TGTGCCAGCAGCGGACTGGGAGGGGCAGAAGCTTTCTTT. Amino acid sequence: CASSGLGGAEAFF. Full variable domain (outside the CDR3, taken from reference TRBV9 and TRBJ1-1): DSGVTQTPKHLITATGQRVTLRCSPRSGDLSVYWYQQSLDQGLQFLIQYYNGEERAKGNILERFSAQQFPDLHSELNLSSLELGDSALYFCASSGLGGAEAFFGQGTRLTVV.

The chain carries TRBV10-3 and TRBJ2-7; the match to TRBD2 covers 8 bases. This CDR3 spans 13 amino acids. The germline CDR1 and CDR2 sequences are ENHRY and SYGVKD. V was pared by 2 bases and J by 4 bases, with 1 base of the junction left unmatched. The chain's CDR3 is CAISEGGRYEQYF. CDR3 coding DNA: TGTGCCATCAGTGAGGGCGGGAGGTACGAGCAGTACTTC.

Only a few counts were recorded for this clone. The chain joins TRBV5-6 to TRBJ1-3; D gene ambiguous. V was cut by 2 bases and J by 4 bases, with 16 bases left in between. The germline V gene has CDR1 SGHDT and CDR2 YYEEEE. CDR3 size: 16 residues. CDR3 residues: CASSFSFLAAGNTIYF. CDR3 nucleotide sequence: TGTGCCAGCAGCTTCTCTTTCCTAGCCGCCGGAAACACCATATATTTT.

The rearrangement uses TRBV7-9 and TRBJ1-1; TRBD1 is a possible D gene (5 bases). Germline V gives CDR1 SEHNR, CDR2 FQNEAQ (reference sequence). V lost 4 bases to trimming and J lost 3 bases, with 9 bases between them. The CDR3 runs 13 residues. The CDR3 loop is CASSYDSDTEAFF. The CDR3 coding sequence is TGTGCCAGCAGCTACGACAGTGACACTGAAGCTTTCTTT.

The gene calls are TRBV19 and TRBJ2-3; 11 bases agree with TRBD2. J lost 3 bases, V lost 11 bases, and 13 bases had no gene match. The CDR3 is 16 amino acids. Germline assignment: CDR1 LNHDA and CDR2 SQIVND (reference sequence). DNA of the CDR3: TGTGCCCGGGGGCGTGAGACTAGCGGGAAAACAGATACGCAGTATTTT. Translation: CARGRETSGKTDTQYF.

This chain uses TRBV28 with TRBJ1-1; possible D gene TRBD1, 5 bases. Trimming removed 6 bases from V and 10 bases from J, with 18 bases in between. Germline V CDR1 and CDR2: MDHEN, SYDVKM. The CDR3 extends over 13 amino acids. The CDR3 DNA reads TGTGCCAGCAGCCCTGCGGGGGTAACAGGAGCTTTCTTT. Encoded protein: CASSPAGVTGAFF.

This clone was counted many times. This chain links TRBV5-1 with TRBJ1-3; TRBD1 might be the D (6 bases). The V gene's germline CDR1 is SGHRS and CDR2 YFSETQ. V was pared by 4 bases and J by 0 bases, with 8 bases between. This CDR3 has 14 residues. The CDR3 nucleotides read TGCGCCAGCAGCCGGGACAACTCTGGAAACACCATATATTTT. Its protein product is CASSRDNSGNTIYF.

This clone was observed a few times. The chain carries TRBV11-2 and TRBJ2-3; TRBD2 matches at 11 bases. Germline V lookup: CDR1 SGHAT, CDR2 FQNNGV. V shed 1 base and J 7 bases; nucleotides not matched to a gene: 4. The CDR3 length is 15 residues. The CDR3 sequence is CASSLVSSGRNTQYF. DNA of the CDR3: TGTGCCAGCAGCTTAGTATCTAGCGGGAGGAATACGCAGTATTTT.

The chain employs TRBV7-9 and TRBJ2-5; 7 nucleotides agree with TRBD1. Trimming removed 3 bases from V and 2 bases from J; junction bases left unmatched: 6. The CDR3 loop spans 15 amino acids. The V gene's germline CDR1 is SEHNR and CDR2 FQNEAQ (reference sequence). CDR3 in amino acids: CASSFGTVTQETQYF. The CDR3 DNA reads TGTGCCAGCAGCTTTGGGACAGTAACTCAAGAGACCCAGTACTTC.

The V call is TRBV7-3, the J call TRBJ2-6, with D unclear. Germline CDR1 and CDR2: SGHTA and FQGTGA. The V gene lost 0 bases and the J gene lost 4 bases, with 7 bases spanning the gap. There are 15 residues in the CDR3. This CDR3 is CASSLTASGANVLTF. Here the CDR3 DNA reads TGTGCCAGCAGCTTAACGGCATCCGGGGCCAACGTCCTGACTTTC. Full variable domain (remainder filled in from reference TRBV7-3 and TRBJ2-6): GAGVSQTPSNKVTEKGKYVELRCDPISGHTALYWYRQSLGQGPEFLIYFQGTGAADDSGLPNDRFFAVRPEGSVSTLKIQRTERGDSAVYLCASSLTASGANVLTFGAGSRLTVL.

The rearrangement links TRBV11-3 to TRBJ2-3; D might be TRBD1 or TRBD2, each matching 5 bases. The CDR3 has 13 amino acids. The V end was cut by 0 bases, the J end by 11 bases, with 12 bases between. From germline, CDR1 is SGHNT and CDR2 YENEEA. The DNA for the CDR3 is TGTGCCAGCAGCTTAGATTGGGGCGGAGGGCAGTATTTT. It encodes CASSLDWGGGQYF.

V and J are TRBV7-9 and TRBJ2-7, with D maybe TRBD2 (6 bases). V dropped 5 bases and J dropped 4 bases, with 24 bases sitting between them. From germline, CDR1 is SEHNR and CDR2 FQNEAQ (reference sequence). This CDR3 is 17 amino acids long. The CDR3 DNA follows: TGTGCCAGCAGCGTCCCCCTTGGTGGCGGGAACAGGTACGAGCAGTACTTC. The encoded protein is CASSVPLGGGNRYEQYF.

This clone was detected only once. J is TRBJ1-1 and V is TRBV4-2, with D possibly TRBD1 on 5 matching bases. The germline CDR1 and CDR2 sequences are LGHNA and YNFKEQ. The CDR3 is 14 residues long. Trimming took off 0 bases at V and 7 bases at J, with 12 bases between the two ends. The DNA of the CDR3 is TGTGCCAGCAGCCAAGAAAGGGGCGCGTTTGAAGCTTTCTTT. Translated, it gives CASSQERGAFEAFF.

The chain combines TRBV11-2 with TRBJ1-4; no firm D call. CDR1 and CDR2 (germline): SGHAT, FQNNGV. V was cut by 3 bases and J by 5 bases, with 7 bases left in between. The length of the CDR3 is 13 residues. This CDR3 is CASSFQRNEKLFF. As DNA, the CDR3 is TGTGCCAGCAGCTTCCAACGGAATGAAAAACTGTTTTTT.

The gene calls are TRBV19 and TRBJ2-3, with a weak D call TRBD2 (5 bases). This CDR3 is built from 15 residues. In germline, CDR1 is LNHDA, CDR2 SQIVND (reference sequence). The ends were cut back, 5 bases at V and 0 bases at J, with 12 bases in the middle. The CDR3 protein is CASSPSGISTDTQYF. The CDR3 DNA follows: TGTGCCAGTAGTCCCTCGGGGATTAGCACAGATACGCAGTATTTT.

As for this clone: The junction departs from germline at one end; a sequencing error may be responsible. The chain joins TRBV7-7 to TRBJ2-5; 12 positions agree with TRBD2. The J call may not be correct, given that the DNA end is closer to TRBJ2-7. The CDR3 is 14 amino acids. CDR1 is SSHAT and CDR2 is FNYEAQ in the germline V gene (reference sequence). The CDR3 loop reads CASSMTSGSPEQYF. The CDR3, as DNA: TGTGCTAGCAGCATGACTAGCGGGAGTCCCGAGCAGTACTTC.

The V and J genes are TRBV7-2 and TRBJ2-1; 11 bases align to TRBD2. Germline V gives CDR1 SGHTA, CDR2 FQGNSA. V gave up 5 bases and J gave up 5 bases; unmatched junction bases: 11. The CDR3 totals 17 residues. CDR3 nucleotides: TGTGCCAGCAGCCCTAGTGGGACTAGCGGAAACCACAATGAGCAGTTCTTC. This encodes CASSPSGTSGNHNEQFF.